Below are 2 T cell receptor beta chains sequenced from a single sample in a study of type 1 and type 2 diabetes patients. Genomic DNA was the PCR template. A primer set of 30 forward and 13 reverse primers amplified the CDR3. TCRdb analysed the multiplex PCR reads with MiXCR anew, one entry per CDR3 protein. The sample consists of fewer than 300,000 distinct CDR3 sequences, around 47% of them appearing once. Sequences were obtained from peripheral blood mononuclear cells (PBMCs). The receptors were sampled from a man in his late teens or twenties with type 2 diabetes.

V usage is TRBV7-3 and J usage is TRBJ2-7, with 9 bases lining up with TRBD1. CDR1 is SGHTA and CDR2 is FQGTGA in the germline V gene. The CDR3 contains 15 residues. Trimming at V came to 5 bases and at J to 1 base, leaving 6 bases not matched to a gene. The CDR3 reads CASSISGTGSYEQYF. The CDR3, as DNA: TGTGCCAGCAGCATCTCCGGGACAGGGTCCTACGAGCAGTACTTC.

In this sample, this clonotype turned up a few times. The rearrangement joins TRBV25-1 to TRBJ1-5; possible D gene TRBD1, 5 bases. Germline V lookup: CDR1 MGHDK, CDR2 SYGVNS. The CDR3 spans 12 residues. V was pared by 3 bases and J by 9 bases, with 9 bases between. CDR3 sequence: CASSEGGGPQHF. The CDR3 DNA sequence: TGTGCCAGCAGTGAGGGGGGGGGGCCCCAGCATTTT.